Sequencing of this T cell receptor beta chain was carried out in a study of PD-L1 blockade in urothelial cancer. Clones were read by immunoSEQ multiplex PCR, and TCRdb kept only the in-frame ones, dropping some. The sample shows tens of thousands of clones, around four fifths of them seen only once. Germline V gene data show CDR1 as SGHRS and CDR2 as YFSETQ. The CDR3 consists of 15 residues. Trimming at V came to 4 bases and at J to 7 bases, leaving 10 bases not matched to a gene. This clonotype was obtained from a man in his sixties or seventies with urothelial cancer. The genes are TRBV5-1 and TRBJ1-4; 7 bases match TRBD1. The specimen comprised PBMCs, sampled around atezolizumab (anti-PD-L1) treatment. The DNA of the CDR3 is TGCGCCAGCAGCCCCAGGACAGGATCAAGTGAAAAACTGTTTTTT. Amino acids: CASSPRTGSSEKLFF.